Listed below are T cell receptor beta chains from one sample, sequenced in a study of identical twins. TCRdb re-analysed the 5' RACE reads in MiXCR, keeping a single row per CDR3 protein. The table lists roughly 770,000 distinct CDR3 sequences, 15% to 20% of them singletons. These records were also assigned to another study, of T cells expressing NK-cell markers.

Input material: PBMCs. All receptors come from a woman aged 18-30 years in good health. Each CDR3 is given with its conserved first and last residue. A D gene is named only where the DNA matches it firmly. The size entry is marked missing in some rows and otherwise reads once, few, many or a size class.

D gene,V gene,clone size,J gene,CDR3 length,CDR3 protein,CDR3 DNA
-,TRBV6-1,few,TRBJ2-5,12,CASSAHLETQYF,TGTGCCAGCAGTGCCCATCTGGAGACCCAGTACTTC
-,TRBV7-9,-,TRBJ1-4,14,CASSPPGHGEKLFF,TGTGCCAGCAGCCCCCCGGGACACGGGGAAAAACTGTTTTTT
-,TRBV2,-,TRBJ2-6,14,CASRRVYGANVLTF,TGTGCCAGTAGAAGGGTGTACGGGGCCAACGTCCTGACTTTC
TRBD2,TRBV6-5,-,TRBJ2-7,14,CASSYGGRDYEQYF,TGTGCCAGCAGTTACGGCGGGAGGGACTACGAGCAGTACTTC
-,TRBV20-1,-,TRBJ2-3,13,CSARMGPSDTQYF,TGCAGTGCCAGGATGGGACCTTCAGATACGCAGTATTTT
-,TRBV6-1,-,TRBJ1-2,14,CASSPSRTGYGYTF,TGTGCCAGCAGCCCCAGTCGGACGGGCTATGGCTACACCTTC
-,TRBV29-1,-,TRBJ1-1,14,CSVRGGGGLNEAFF,TGCAGCGTTCGGGGGGGGGGCGGATTGAATGAAGCTTTCTTT
TRBD2,TRBV5-1,-,TRBJ2-7,16,CASSLSTSGTTYEQYF,TGCGCCAGCAGCTTGTCGACTAGCGGAACCACCTACGAGCAGTACTTC
-,TRBV20-1,few,TRBJ2-3,11,CSAQFRDTQYF,TGCAGTGCCCAGTTTCGAGATACGCAGTATTTT
-,TRBV5-1,few,TRBJ2-3,18,CASSRAPPIRDTTDTQYF,TGCGCCAGCAGCCGCGCCCCCCCCATCAGGGATACCACAGATACGCAGTATTTT
TRBD2,TRBV10-3,few,TRBJ2-1,14,CAIRLAGDLNEQFF,TGTGCCATCCGACTAGCGGGAGACCTGAATGAGCAGTTCTTC
-,TRBV10-2,-,TRBJ2-1,12,CASSESTDEQFF,TGCGCCAGCAGTGAGTCGACAGACGAGCAGTTCTTC
-,TRBV2,-,TRBJ1-6,13,CASRGLGDSPLHF,TGTGCCAGCAGAGGGCTAGGGGATTCACCCCTCCACTTT
TRBD2,TRBV6-5,-,TRBJ2-1,11,CASSSGGWQFF,TGTGCCAGCAGTTCGGGGGGATGGCAGTTCTTC
TRBD2,TRBV5-5,-,TRBJ2-3,16,CASSPRVAGGTDTQYF,TGTGCCAGCAGCCCCCGGGTAGCGGGGGGCACAGATACGCAGTATTTT
-,TRBV29-1,-,TRBJ1-1,14,CSVSTDGLPAEAFF,TGCAGCGTAAGTACGGACGGCCTCCCCGCTGAAGCTTTCTTT
-,TRBV30,-,TRBJ2-7,14,CAWSVIPPSGEQYF,TGTGCCTGGAGTGTAATCCCGCCATCGGGGGAGCAGTACTTC
-,TRBV6-1,few,TRBJ2-2,15,CASSPRQTNTGELFF,TGTGCCAGCAGCCCGCGGCAGACGAACACCGGGGAGCTGTTTTTT
-,TRBV5-1,-,TRBJ2-7,15,CASSLGSELSTQQYF,TGCGCCAGCAGCTTGGGTTCAGAGCTATCTACGCAGCAGTACTTC
-,TRBV29-1,-,TRBJ2-1,13,CSVVGQGGNEQFF,TGCAGCGTTGTAGGGCAGGGAGGCAATGAGCAGTTCTTC
TRBD2,TRBV5-1,-,TRBJ2-1,17,CASSRGLAGPLYNEQFF,TGCGCCAGCAGCCGAGGACTAGCGGGGCCTCTGTACAATGAGCAGTTCTTC
-,TRBV29-1,-,TRBJ2-2,11,CSGVATGELFF,TGCAGTGGCGTGGCCACCGGGGAGCTGTTTTTT
-,TRBV29-1,-,TRBJ2-6,15,CSVQPKEPGANVLTF,TGCAGCGTCCAACCCAAAGAGCCCGGGGCCAACGTCCTGACTTTC
TRBD1,TRBV7-2,few,TRBJ1-2,15,CASSLMAGGAYGYTF,TGTGCCAGCAGCTTAATGGCAGGGGGTGCCTATGGCTACACCTTC
TRBD2,TRBV6-1,many,TRBJ2-1,15,CASRARGGLRNEQFF,TGTGCCAGCAGGGCACGGGGGGGGCTAAGAAATGAGCAGTTCTTC
TRBD2,TRBV11-2,-,TRBJ2-1,18,CASTLWVAGGFSYNEQFF,TGTGCCAGCACCCTATGGGTGGCGGGGGGATTCTCCTACAATGAGCAGTTCTTC
-,TRBV5-1,many,TRBJ2-1,14,CASSEQGSYNEQFF,TGCGCCAGCAGTGAGCAGGGTTCCTACAATGAGCAGTTCTTC
-,TRBV27,-,TRBJ2-2,13,CASKKENTGELFF,TGTGCCAGCAAGAAGGAGAACACCGGGGAGCTGTTTTTT
-,TRBV6-5,few,TRBJ1-3,18,CASSYSRRTGPSGNTIYF,TGTGCCAGCAGTTACTCTCGGAGAACTGGCCCCTCTGGAAACACCATATATTTT
-,TRBV4-3,-,TRBJ2-3,15,CASSQRGYRTDTQYF,TGCGCCAGCAGCCAAAGGGGGTATCGCACAGATACGCAGTATTTT
TRBD2,TRBV12-3/TRBV12-4,-,TRBJ2-3,15,CASSASGSGLDTQYF,TGTGCCAGCAGTGCGTCGGGTAGCGGGTTAGATACGCAGTATTTT
-,TRBV20-1,few,TRBJ2-7,12,CSASVLVVEQYF,TGCAGTGCTAGCGTACTAGTGGTCGAGCAGTACTTC
TRBD1,TRBV5-1,-,TRBJ2-7,16,CASSLAEVNRGYEQYF,TGCGCCAGCAGCTTGGCCGAGGTGAACAGGGGCTACGAGCAGTACTTC
-,TRBV5-1,few,TRBJ1-2,13,CASSPGTRNGYTF,TGCGCCAGCAGCCCCGGGACACGGAATGGCTACACCTTC
-,TRBV6-6,many,TRBJ1-6,12,CASSSGNSPLHF,TGTGCCAGCAGTTCGGGGAATTCACCCCTCCACTTT
TRBD2,TRBV7-9,few,TRBJ2-7,15,CASSLDSSGRGEQYF,TGTGCCAGCAGCTTAGATAGCAGCGGGAGAGGTGAGCAGTACTTC
-,TRBV9,few,TRBJ2-3,16,CASSVGPGLPTDTQYF,TGTGCCAGCAGCGTAGGGCCGGGACTCCCCACAGATACGCAGTATTTT
TRBD2,TRBV5-1,few,TRBJ2-5,14,CASSVGGDPGTQYF,TGCGCCAGCAGCGTCGGGGGGGATCCGGGGACCCAGTACTTC
TRBD2,TRBV6-5,-,TRBJ2-1,17,CASSYLPRGRGNNEQFF,TGTGCCAGCAGTTACCTCCCCCGCGGGAGAGGTAACAATGAGCAGTTCTTC
TRBD2,TRBV12-3/TRBV12-4,-,TRBJ2-7,13,CASSQTSGNEQYF,TGTGCCAGCAGTCAGACTAGCGGGAACGAGCAGTACTTC
TRBD1,TRBV7-8,few,TRBJ1-2,15,CASSLANQGVYGYTF,TGTGCCAGCAGCTTAGCCAACCAGGGGGTGTATGGCTACACCTTC
TRBD2,TRBV12-3/TRBV12-4,-,TRBJ2-1,14,CASRRGGSYNEQFF,TGTGCCAGCCGCCGCGGCGGGAGCTACAATGAGCAGTTCTTC
-,TRBV27,-,TRBJ2-1,14,CASSLSNGGGEQFF,TGTGCCAGCAGTTTATCGAACGGGGGAGGCGAGCAGTTCTTC
-,TRBV12-3/TRBV12-4,-,TRBJ1-6,13,CASSTTAGSPLHF,TGTGCCAGCAGTACGACAGCGGGGTCACCCCTCCACTTT
TRBD2,TRBV7-9,few,TRBJ2-7,16,CASSRGTSGSQHEQYF,TGTGCCAGCAGCCGGGGGACTAGCGGGAGTCAGCACGAGCAGTACTTC
-,TRBV18,-,TRBJ1-2,15,CASSPGAGANYGYTF,TGTGCCAGCTCACCAGGGGCAGGCGCTAACTATGGCTACACCTTC
TRBD2,TRBV6-1,-,TRBJ2-1,14,CASTPGLDANEQFF,TGTGCCAGCACACCGGGACTAGATGCGAATGAGCAGTTCTTC
-,TRBV27,-,TRBJ2-7,19,CASSLTPGSGRHSSYEQYF,TGTGCCAGCAGTTTAACCCCAGGTTCAGGGAGGCACAGCTCCTACGAGCAGTACTTC
-,TRBV5-1,few,TRBJ2-7,13,CASSFSRAEQQYF,TGCGCCAGCAGCTTCTCGAGGGCGGAACAGCAGTACTTC
-,TRBV7-9,few,TRBJ2-7,14,CASSLAGTEGRVYF,TGTGCCAGCAGCTTAGCAGGGACTGAGGGGAGAGTGTACTTC
TRBD2,TRBV2,few,TRBJ2-7,12,CASSETSAEQYF,TGTGCCAGCAGTGAGACTAGCGCCGAGCAGTACTTC
-,TRBV29-1,-,TRBJ2-7,12,CSVERTPYEQYF,TGCAGCGTTGAACGGACTCCCTACGAGCAGTACTTC
-,TRBV5-1,few,TRBJ2-3,14,CASSFVGSTDTQYF,TGCGCCAGCAGCTTCGTGGGCAGCACAGATACGCAGTATTTT
-,TRBV3-1,few,TRBJ2-1,15,CASSQWQGRENEQFF,TGTGCCAGCAGCCAATGGCAGGGGCGGGAGAATGAGCAGTTCTTC
TRBD2,TRBV30,-,TRBJ2-7,13,CASRGLAGDEQYF,TGTGCCTCACGTGGACTAGCGGGAGACGAGCAGTACTTC